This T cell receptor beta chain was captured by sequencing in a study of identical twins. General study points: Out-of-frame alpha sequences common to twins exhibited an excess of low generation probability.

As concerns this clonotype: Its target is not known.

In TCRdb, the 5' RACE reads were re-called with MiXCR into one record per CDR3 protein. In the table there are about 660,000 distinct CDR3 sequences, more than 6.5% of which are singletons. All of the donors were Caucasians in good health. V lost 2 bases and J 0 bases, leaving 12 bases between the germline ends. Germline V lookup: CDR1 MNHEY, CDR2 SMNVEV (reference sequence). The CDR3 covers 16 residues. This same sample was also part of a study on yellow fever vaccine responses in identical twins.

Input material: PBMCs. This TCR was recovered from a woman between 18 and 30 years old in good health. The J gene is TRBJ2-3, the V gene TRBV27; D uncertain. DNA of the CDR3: TGTGCCAGCAGTTTAATTAGGGATCGGAGCACAGATACGCAGTATTTT. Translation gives CASSLIRDRSTDTQYF.